The following is a T cell receptor (beta chain) sequence with its context. This entry is derived from a study of blood T cell repertoires in COVID-19. Data came from immunoSEQ multiplex PCR; TCRdb stores just in-frame clones and leaves some out. There are 150,000 to 200,000 clones in the sample; less than 85% occur only once, and about 5% lies in the top ten. The CDR3 runs 15 residues. Looked up from germline, CDR1 is LNHDA and CDR2 is SQIVND (reference sequence). Between the trimmed V and J ends, which lost 3 bases and 6 bases, there was a span of 15 bases. Sequencing was performed on PBMCs or T cells enriched from blood (not recorded which). The TCR comes from a woman aged 55-69 years with acute COVID-19. The chain links TRBV19 to TRBJ1-5, with D unresolved. In nucleotides, the CDR3 is TGTGCCAGTAGTATCTACCCTCGAGGCGGTCAGCCCCAGCATTTT. Protein sequence: CASSIYPRGGQPQHF. The variable domain in full, with the rest retrieved from reference TRBV19 and TRBJ1-5, is DGGITQSPKYLFRKEGQNVTLSCEQNLNHDAMYWYRQDPGQGLRLIYYSQIVNDFQKGDIAEGYSVSREKKESFPLTVTSAQKNPTAFYLCASSIYPRGGQPQHFGDGTRLSIL.